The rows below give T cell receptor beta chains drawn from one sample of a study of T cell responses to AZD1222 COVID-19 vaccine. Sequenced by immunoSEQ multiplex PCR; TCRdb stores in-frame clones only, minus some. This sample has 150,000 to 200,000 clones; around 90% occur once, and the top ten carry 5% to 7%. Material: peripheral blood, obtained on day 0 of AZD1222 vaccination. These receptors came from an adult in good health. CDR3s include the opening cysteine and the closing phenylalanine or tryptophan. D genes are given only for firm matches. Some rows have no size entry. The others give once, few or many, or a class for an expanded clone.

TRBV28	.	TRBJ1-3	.	TGTGCCAGCAGTCTCCAGTGGGACACCATATATTTT	CASSLQWDTIYF
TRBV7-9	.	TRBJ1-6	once	TGTGCCAGCAGCTTAGGGGCCCGTTCACCCCTCCACTTT	CASSLGARSPLHF
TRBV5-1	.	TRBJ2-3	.	TGCGCCAGCAGCTTGGGGACAACTAGGTCGGATACGCAGTATTTT	CASSLGTTRSDTQYF
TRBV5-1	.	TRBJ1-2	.	TGCGCCAGCAGCTTGACATTCTCTGGCTACACCTTC	CASSLTFSGYTF
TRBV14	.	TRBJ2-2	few	TGTGCCAGCAGCCAGAATTTTCTAGCGCAGAACACCGGGGAGCTGTTTTTT	CASSQNFLAQNTGELFF
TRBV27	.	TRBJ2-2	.	TGTGCCAGCACTAGGGGGGACACCGGGGAGCTGTTTTTT	CASTRGDTGELFF
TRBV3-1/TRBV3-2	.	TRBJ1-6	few	TGTGCCAGCAGCCAAACCGTTGGCAGGGCTGCCTATAATTCACCCCTCCACTTT	CASSQTVGRAAYNSPLHF
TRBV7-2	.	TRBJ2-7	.	TGTGCCAGCAGCTTAAACAGGGTCTACGAGCAGTACTTC	CASSLNRVYEQYF
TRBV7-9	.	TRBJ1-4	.	TGTGCCAGCAGCTTAGTATCAGGCGGATCTAATGAAAAACTGTTTTTT	CASSLVSGGSNEKLFF
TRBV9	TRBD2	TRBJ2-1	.	TGTGCCAGCAGGAGGGGACTAGCGGGAGCCTTGGCCTACAATGAGCAGTTCTTC	CASRRGLAGALAYNEQFF
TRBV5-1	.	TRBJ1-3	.	TGCGCCAGCAGCTTGGCCTCAGGGGTCGGACGCACCATATATTTT	CASSLASGVGRTIYF
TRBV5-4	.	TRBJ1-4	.	TGTGCCAGCAGCTTGGTTGGGACAAGTAATGAAAAACTGTTTTTT	CASSLVGTSNEKLFF
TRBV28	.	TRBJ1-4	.	TGTGCCAGCAGTGAACCCTCAACAGGGAATAATGAAAAACTGTTTTTT	CASSEPSTGNNEKLFF
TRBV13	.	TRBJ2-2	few	TGTGCCAGCAGGGCCGGGGCTAACACCGGGGAGCTGTTTTTT	CASRAGANTGELFF
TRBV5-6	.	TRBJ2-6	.	TGTGCCAGCAGCCCACCGGACAGTTTTGGGGCCAACGTCCTGACTTTC	CASSPPDSFGANVLTF
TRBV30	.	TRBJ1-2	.	TGTGCCTGGAGTGTAGGATCCGGTCACTATGGCTACACCTTC	CAWSVGSGHYGYTF
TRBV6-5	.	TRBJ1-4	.	TGTGCCAGTAAGAGGAACAGGGAAGCTAATGAAAAACTGTTTTTT	CASKRNREANEKLFF
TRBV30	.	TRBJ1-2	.	TGTGCCTGGAGTGTATCGGACATCAATTTGCGCTATGGCTACACCTTC	CAWSVSDINLRYGYTF
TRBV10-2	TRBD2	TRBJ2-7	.	TGCGCCAGCACTGGTTCCACTAGCGGGCGGTACGAGCAGTACTTC	CASTGSTSGRYEQYF
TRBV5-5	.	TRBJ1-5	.	TGTGCCAGCAGCTTGGATCAGGGGCGGGGGCCCCAGCATTTT	CASSLDQGRGPQHF
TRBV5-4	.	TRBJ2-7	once	TGTGCCAGCAGCTTGGGTACAGGCAGTGTGAGCGAGCAGTACTTC	CASSLGTGSVSEQYF
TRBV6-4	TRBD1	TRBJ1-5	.	TGTGCCAGCAGTCCGGGACAGGCCTTTAATCAGCCCCAGCATTTT	CASSPGQAFNQPQHF
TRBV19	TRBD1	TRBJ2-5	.	TGTGCCAGTAGTCCCAGGGGGCTGATTCGAGAGACCCAGTACTTC	CASSPRGLIRETQYF
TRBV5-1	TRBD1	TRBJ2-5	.	TGCGCCAGCAGGCCCGGGACAGGGGGGGAGACCCAGTACTTC	CASRPGTGGETQYF
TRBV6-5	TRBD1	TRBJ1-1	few	TGTGCCAGCACCAACCGGGACAGGCCAAACACTGAAGCTTTCTTT	CASTNRDRPNTEAFF
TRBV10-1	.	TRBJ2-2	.	TGCGCCAGCATGCACCCTAGGACCGGGGAGCTGTTTTTT	CASMHPRTGELFF
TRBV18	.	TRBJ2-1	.	TGTGCCAGCTCACCACCGGGCGGGGGCGCGTACAATGAGCAGTTCTTC	CASSPPGGGAYNEQFF
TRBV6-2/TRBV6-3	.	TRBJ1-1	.	TGTGCCAGCAGCAACATTTGGGGCGGCACTGAAGCTTTCTTT	CASSNIWGGTEAFF
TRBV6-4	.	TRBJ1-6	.	TGTGCCAGCACCCTCTACGCGGGGTACAATTCACCCCTCCACTTT	CASTLYAGYNSPLHF
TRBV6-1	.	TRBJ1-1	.	TGTGCCAGCAGTGAATATGGGGTGAACACTGAAGCTTTCTTT	CASSEYGVNTEAFF
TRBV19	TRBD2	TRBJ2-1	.	TGTGCCAGTAGTAGGCCCCTAGCGGGAGTTGGCAATGAGCAGTTCTTC	CASSRPLAGVGNEQFF
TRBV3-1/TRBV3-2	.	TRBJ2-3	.	TGTGCCAGCAGCAAAGGAGGAACAGATACGCAGTATTTT	CASSKGGTDTQYF
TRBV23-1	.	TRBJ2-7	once	TGCGCCAGCAGTCAAAAGGGGGACTACGAGCAGTACTTC	CASSQKGDYEQYF
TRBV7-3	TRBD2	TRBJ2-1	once	TGTGCCAGCAGCTTAACAGGGTCTCGACTAGCGGGAGAGGGCAATGAGCAGTTCTTC	CASSLTGSRLAGEGNEQFF
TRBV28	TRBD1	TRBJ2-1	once	TGTGCCAGCAGCACTCTCAGGACAGGTGAGCAGTTCTTC	CASSTLRTGEQFF
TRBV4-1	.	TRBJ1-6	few	TGCGCCAGCAGCCACCCAAACGTGGTTGGCCGGGCCTCCTATAATTCACCCCTCCACTTT	CASSHPNVVGRASYNSPLHF
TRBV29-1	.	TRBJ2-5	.	TGCAGCGTTGAAGATTGGGTTCAAGAGACCCAGTACTTC	CSVEDWVQETQYF
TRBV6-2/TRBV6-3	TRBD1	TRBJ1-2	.	TGTGCCAGCAGTTCCCAGGACAGGGGTAACTATGGCTACACCTTC	CASSSQDRGNYGYTF
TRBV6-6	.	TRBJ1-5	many	TGTGCCAGCAGTAACAGGGAGGGCAATCAGCCCCAGCATTTT	CASSNREGNQPQHF
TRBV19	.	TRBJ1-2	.	TGTGCCAGTAGTATACGGAGCAATTATGGCTACACCTTC	CASSIRSNYGYTF
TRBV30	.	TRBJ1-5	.	TGTGCCTGGAGTGCGGGCAGTAGCAATCAGCCCCAGCATTTT	CAWSAGSSNQPQHF
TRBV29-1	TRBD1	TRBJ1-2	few	TGCAGCGTTGACGCAAAGGGGGCTGTGGGTGGCTACACCTTC	CSVDAKGAVGGYTF
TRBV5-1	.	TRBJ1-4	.	TGCGCCAGCAGCTTGGTCGCGCAGAGGGAAAAACTGTTTTTT	CASSLVAQREKLFF
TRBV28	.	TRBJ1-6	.	TGTGCCAGCAGTTTACGGGGAACTTCACCCCTCCACTTT	CASSLRGTSPLHF
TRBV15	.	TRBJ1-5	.	TGTGCCACCAGCAGTGATCTTGATCAGCCCCAGCATTTT	CATSSDLDQPQHF
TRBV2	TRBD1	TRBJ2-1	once	TGTGCCAGCAGTGGACAGGGCTTGATCTACAATGAGCAGTTCTTC	CASSGQGLIYNEQFF
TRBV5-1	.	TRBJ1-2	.	TGCGCCAGCAGCTTGCCGGGACGGACCTATGGCTACACCTTC	CASSLPGRTYGYTF
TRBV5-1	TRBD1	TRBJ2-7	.	TGCGCCAGCAGATACGGGACAGGGGGCGCCTACGAGCAGTACTTC	CASRYGTGGAYEQYF
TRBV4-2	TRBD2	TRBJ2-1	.	TGTGCCAGCAGCCAAGTCCTTGCGGGGGGGCCCAGCTCCTACAATGAGCAGTTCTTC	CASSQVLAGGPSSYNEQFF
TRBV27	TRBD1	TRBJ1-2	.	TGTGCCAGCGGACCGGGACAGAGCTATGGCTACACCTTC	CASGPGQSYGYTF
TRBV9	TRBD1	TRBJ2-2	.	TGTGCCAGCAGCGCCGGGACAGGGAGGGACACCGGGGAGCTGTTTTTT	CASSAGTGRDTGELFF